This T cell receptor (beta chain) was captured by sequencing in a study of CD8 T cells in ankylosing spondylitis. Study-level findings and limits: A TCR beta motif of several highly homologous variants seemed to mark ankylosing spondylitis blood. Reports of some motif variants in reactive arthritis synovial fluid and blood predate this one.

This CDR3 is 15 amino acids long. This clonotype was recorded at least ten times. Its target is not known. TCRdb re-derived calls from the 5' RACE reads in MiXCR, one entry per CDR3 protein. The table includes about 510,000 distinct CDR3 sequences, about 5.7% detected once. Sequencing was done on a sample of blood, either unsorted or a sorted T cell fraction (not recorded which). The sequence was collected from a male donor with ankylosing spondylitis. This chain connects TRBV21-1 to TRBJ1-1. TRBV21-1 is classified as a pseudogene. The CDR3 DNA follows: TGTGCCAGCAGCAAACCCGACCGGACGAACACTGAAGCTTTCTTT. It translates to CASSKPDRTNTEAFF.